The 26 T cell receptor beta chains presented below share a single source sample, sequenced in a study of shared clonotypes between healthy human individuals. The table came from immunoSEQ multiplex PCR; TCRdb's copy has only in-frame clones and leaves some out. The sample carries 500,000 to 550,000 clones, 90% to 96% recorded once. Sequences were obtained from naive CD4+ T cells sorted from blood. Noted subset: CD45RA+ positively selected. Receptors were obtained from a woman in her 30s in good health.

The rearrangement links TRBV29-1 to TRBJ2-3, with D possibly being TRBD2 (5 bases). Germline V gene data show CDR1 as SQVTM and CDR2 as ANQGSEA. The CDR3 is made up of 14 amino acids. The V end lost 3 bases, the J end lost 0 bases, and 10 bases lay between the germline ends. In nucleotides, the CDR3 is TGCAGCGTTGAGAGGGCGGTAAGCACAGATACGCAGTATTTT. Translated, it gives CSVERAVSTDTQYF.

The chain recombines TRBV5-1 with TRBJ2-1; 9 bases map to TRBD2. The germline V gene encodes CDR1 SGHRS and CDR2 YFSETQ. The CDR3 runs 17 residues. The V segment lost 0 bases and the J segment 8 bases; nucleotides outside the gene matches: 12. CDR3 bases: TGCGCCAGCAGCTTGGGTGCTAGCGGGACTCTCAGGGATGAGCAGTTCTTC. It translates to CASSLGASGTLRDEQFF.

This clone appeared once. V gene TRBV4-1 combines with J gene TRBJ1-5; no firm D call. CDR3 length: 14 residues. Per germline, CDR1 MGHRA and CDR2 YSYEKL. With 3 bases removed from V and 7 bases from J, the gap between germline ends came to 13 bases. CDR3 DNA: TGCGCCAGCAGCCAGCCCCTTTTAGGGCAGCCCCAGCATTTT. Amino acid sequence: CASSQPLLGQPQHF.

The chain links TRBV28 to TRBJ1-3, with D unresolved. CDR3 length: 13 amino acids. The V gene lost 4 bases and the J gene lost 4 bases, with 8 bases spanning the gap. The germline gives CDR1 MDHEN, CDR2 SYDVKM. CDR3 sequence (DNA): TGTGCCAGCAGTTCCCCGGGCGGAAACACCATATATTTT. This encodes CASSSPGGNTIYF.

The J gene is TRBJ1-1, the V gene TRBV21-1; the table's D call, TRBD1, was not checked against the DNA. TRBV21-1 is noted as a pseudogene. The CDR3 is 13 amino acids. CDR3 amino acids: CASSINSSTEAFF. For the CDR3, the DNA is TGTGCCAGCAGCATAAACAGTAGCACTGAAGCTTTCTTT.

This chain's CDR3 is CASSLMSGAYNEQFF. The CDR3 DNA follows: TGCGCCAGCAGCTTGATGAGCGGAGCCTACAATGAGCAGTTCTTC. The chain has TRBV5-1 and TRBJ2-1, with D possibly being TRBD2 (5 bases). Looked up from germline, CDR1 is SGHRS and CDR2 is YFSETQ. The CDR3 is 15 residues long. V shed 1 base and J shed 2 bases, with 10 bases lying between them.

This rearrangement joins TRBV7-8 to TRBJ2-2, with D tentatively TRBD1 or TRBD2 (5 bases each). This CDR3 region has 16 residues. The germline V gene has CDR1 SGHVS and CDR2 FQNEAQ. V lost 5 bases, J lost 4 bases, and 17 bases lay in between. The chain's CDR3 is CASSPRDPLTTGELFF. The CDR3 DNA reads TGTGCCAGCAGCCCCCGGGACCCGCTTACCACCGGGGAGCTGTTTTTT.

CDR3 in amino acids: CASSYSTGVLNIQYF. For the CDR3, the DNA is TGTGCCAGCAGTTACTCGACAGGCGTTTTAAACATTCAGTACTTC. This chain joins TRBV6-5 and TRBJ2-4, with TRBD1 as a possible D gene (6 bases). This CDR3 contains 15 residues. Per the germline V gene, CDR1 is MNHEY and CDR2 is SVGAGI. Trimming removed 0 bases from V and 6 bases from J, with 12 bases in between.

The rearrangement uses TRBV23-1 and TRBJ1-4; D call uncertain. TRBV23-1 is designated an ORF whose function remains uncertain. The CDR3 covers 14 residues. Trimming removed 6 bases at V and 8 bases at J, with 16 bases between. DNA for the CDR3: TGCGCCAGCAGAATCCGGGTAGGGCAAGAAAAACTGTTTTTT. This gives the protein CASRIRVGQEKLFF.

J is TRBJ1-2 and V is TRBV18; D possibly corresponds to TRBD1 (5 bases). Looked up from germline, CDR1 is KGHSH and CDR2 is LQKENI. The CDR3 sequence is 13 residues long. CDR3 DNA: TGTGCAGCGTCACGGGGAGGGGACTATGGCTACACCTTC. Encoded protein: CAASRGGDYGYTF.

The V gene is TRBV25-1, the J gene TRBJ2-6; either TRBD1 or TRBD2 may fit D (5 bases each). Germline V gene sequence: CDR1 MGHDK, CDR2 SYGVNS. This CDR3 region has 18 residues. Trimming shortened V by 4 bases and J by 4 bases, and 20 bases separated the two germline ends. The CDR3 sequence is CASSGGLLGVPGANVLTF. The DNA for the CDR3 is TGTGCCAGCAGTGGGGGATTGTTGGGGGTACCCGGGGCCAACGTCCTGACTTTC.

V is TRBV5-1 and J is TRBJ2-7; 14 bases are shared with TRBD2. CDR3 size: 19 residues. CDR1 is SGHRS, CDR2 YFSETQ, per germline. V trimming: 4 bases; J trimming: 5 bases; junction bases outside the gene matches: 17. The CDR3 sequence: CASSKTSGRDNLGGDEQYF. CDR3 in DNA: TGCGCCAGCAGCAAGACTAGCGGGAGGGATAATCTCGGGGGCGACGAGCAGTACTTC. Variable domain in full (rest from reference TRBV5-1 and TRBJ2-7): KAGVTQTPRYLIKTRGQQVTLSCSPISGHRSVSWYQQTPGQGLQFLFEYFSETQRNKGNFPGRFSGRQFSNSRSEMNVSTLELGDSALYLCASSKTSGRDNLGGDEQYFGPGTRLTVT.

The CDR3 DNA reads as TGTGCCAGCACAAAAAGAAGGAGCGGGAGTCGCTACGAGCAGTACTTC. Protein sequence: CASTKRRSGSRYEQYF. The chain combines TRBV6-6 with TRBJ2-7, with 8 bases fitting TRBD2. The trim removed 7 bases at V and 3 bases at J, leaving 14 bases unmatched. The germline V gene has CDR1 MNHNY and CDR2 SVGAGI (reference sequence). The CDR3 is 16 residues long.

The genes are TRBV5-6 and TRBJ2-1, with unresolved D. CDR1 SGHDT and CDR2 YYEEEE come from the germline V gene. This CDR3 region has 15 residues. Trimming removed 1 base at V and 1 base at J, with 9 bases between. Written as DNA, the CDR3 is TGTGCCAGCAGCTTGAGTCAGGCGTCCTACAATGAGCAGTTCTTC. Protein product: CASSLSQASYNEQFF.

The V gene is TRBV5-4, the J gene TRBJ1-6, with TRBD1 matching 7 bases. Germline V gene sequence: CDR1 SGHNT, CDR2 YYREEE (reference sequence). The CDR3 has 16 residues. The J segment lost 7 bases and the V segment lost 7 bases, leaving 14 bases of the junction unmatched. CDR3 coding DNA: TGTGCCAGCCGGAGGGGGCGACAGGAGAGCAATTCACCCCTCCACTTT. The encoded protein is CASRRGRQESNSPLHF. Based on the CDR3 plus reference TRBV5-4 and TRBJ1-6, the full variable domain is ETGVTQSPTHLIKTRGQQVTLRCSSQSGHNTVSWYQQALGQGPQFIFQYYREEENGRGNFPPRFSGLQFPNYSSELNVNALELDDSALYLCASRRGRQESNSPLHFGNGTRLTVT.

The genes are TRBV28 and TRBJ1-1; 7 nucleotides align to TRBD1. Germline V CDR1 and CDR2: MDHEN, SYDVKM. The J segment lost 1 base and the V segment lost 6 bases, leaving 8 bases of the junction unmatched. The CDR3 covers 15 residues. The CDR3 DNA reads TGTGCCAGCAGCCCTGGACAGGCGGGGAACACTGAAGCTTTCTTT. Its translation: CASSPGQAGNTEAFF.

J is TRBJ2-1 and V is TRBV6-5; possibly TRBD2 for D (5 bases). Looked up from germline, CDR1 is MNHEY and CDR2 is SVGAGI. The CDR3 has 16 residues. Trimming took off 2 bases at V and 4 bases at J, with 15 bases between the two ends. The CDR3 loop reads CASSYGVFGEYNEQFF. CDR3 coding DNA: TGTGCCAGCAGTTACGGGGTTTTTGGGGAGTACAATGAGCAGTTCTTC.

This clone was observed a single time. The chain carries TRBV28 and TRBJ2-3; 7 bases agree with TRBD1. This CDR3 is built from 14 residues. The V gene end was trimmed by 6 bases and the J gene end by 1 base; junction bases not matched to a gene: 4. The germline V gene encodes CDR1 MDHEN and CDR2 SYDVKM. The CDR3 coding sequence is TGTGCCAGCAGCTACAGGGGAGGCACAGATACGCAGTATTTT. Translation: CASSYRGGTDTQYF. Drawing the rest from reference TRBV28 and TRBJ2-3, the complete variable domain is DVKVTQSSRYLVKRTGEKVFLECVQDMDHENMFWYRQDPGLGLRLIYFSYDVKMKEKGDIPEGYSVSREKKERFSLILESASTNQTSMYLCASSYRGGTDTQYFGPGTRLTVL.

The chain joins TRBV10-3 to TRBJ2-1; D is unresolved. Looked up from germline, CDR1 is ENHRY and CDR2 is SYGVKD. CDR3 length: 17 residues. Deletions cut 0 bases from V and 0 bases from J, with 12 bases between. The CDR3 DNA reads TGTGCCATCAGTGAGTCGAAGGGCGGTAGCTCCTACAATGAGCAGTTCTTC. Protein sequence: CAISESKGGSSYNEQFF.

The genes are TRBV4-2 and TRBJ2-5; D is possibly TRBD2 (6 bases). Germline V lookup: CDR1 LGHNA, CDR2 YNFKEQ. The CDR3 consists of 15 residues. Trimming left V 4 bases short and J 11 bases short, with 23 bases between. The CDR3 bases are TGTGCCAGCAGCCCTACTTTTGGGAGGATCCGGGAGCAGTACTTC. It specifies CASSPTFGRIREQYF.

CDR3 amino acids: CASSLAGTGINEQFF. The CDR3 nucleotides read TGCGCCAGCAGCTTGGCCGGGACAGGGATCAATGAGCAGTTCTTC. The V call is TRBV5-1, the J call TRBJ2-1, with 9 bases identical to TRBD1. This CDR3 region has 15 residues. Trimming removed 0 bases from V and 6 bases from J; junction bases left unmatched: 4. Germline loops: CDR1 SGHRS, CDR2 YFSETQ.

This sequence joins TRBV28 and TRBJ2-7; 10 bases are shared with TRBD1. Germline loops: CDR1 MDHEN, CDR2 SYDVKM. Germline trimming cut 10 bases from V and 3 bases from J; bases unmatched to any gene: 6. The CDR3 contains 13 residues. This CDR3 is CAIRQGANYEQYF. In nucleotides, the CDR3 is TGTGCCATCCGACAGGGGGCAAACTACGAGCAGTACTTC. Combining the CDR3 with reference TRBV28 and TRBJ2-7 gives the whole variable domain DVKVTQSSRYLVKRTGEKVFLECVQDMDHENMFWYRQDPGLGLRLIYFSYDVKMKEKGDIPEGYSVSREKKERFSLILESASTNQTSMYLCAIRQGANYEQYFGPGTRLTVT.

The chain links TRBV19 to TRBJ1-4, with unresolved D. Germline assignment: CDR1 LNHDA and CDR2 SQIVND (reference sequence). V was shortened by 8 bases and J by 2 bases, with 12 bases between the two germline ends. The length of the CDR3 is 14 residues. CDR3 residues: CASRPRATNEKLFF. In DNA form, the CDR3 reads TGTGCCAGTCGACCGAGGGCTACTAATGAAAAACTGTTTTTT. The full variable domain, its missing parts supplied by reference TRBV19 and TRBJ1-4, is DGGITQSPKYLFRKEGQNVTLSCEQNLNHDAMYWYRQDPGQGLRLIYYSQIVNDFQKGDIAEGYSVSREKKESFPLTVTSAQKNPTAFYLCASRPRATNEKLFFGSGTQLSVL.

The V gene is TRBV29-1, the J gene TRBJ2-7, with a tentative D call TRBD2 (6 bases). The ends were cut back, 6 bases at V and 0 bases at J, with 15 bases in the middle. Germline assignment: CDR1 SQVTM and CDR2 ANQGSEA. This CDR3 spans 14 amino acids. CDR3 sequence (DNA): TGCAGCGTGTTAGCGGTTTCAAGCTCCTACGAGCAGTACTTC. Translation: CSVLAVSSSYEQYF.

V gene TRBV2 combines with J gene TRBJ1-1, with TRBD1 matching over 9 bases. V lost 7 bases and J lost 0; bases outside the gene matches: 9. The length of the CDR3 is 16 residues. Germline V gene data show CDR1 as SNHLY and CDR2 as FYNNEI. The CDR3 coding sequence is TGTGCCAGCACTTCCTTGGGACAGGGCCTGAACACTGAAGCTTTCTTT. Translated, it gives CASTSLGQGLNTEAFF.

The chain recombines TRBV28 with TRBJ2-1; 7 bases line up with TRBD2. Germline CDR1 is MDHEN and CDR2 is SYDVKM. The CDR3 runs 18 residues. J gave up 4 bases and V 6 bases, and 18 bases lay outside the gene matches. CDR3 DNA sequence: TGTGCCAGCAGCCAGGATTCCTTTCTAGCGGCCTCTTACAATGAGCAGTTCTTC. This encodes CASSQDSFLAASYNEQFF.